What follows are 5 T cell receptor beta chains derived from one specimen sequenced in a study of blood T cell repertoires in COVID-19. The assay was immunoSEQ multiplex PCR, and TCRdb's table has in-frame clones only and misses some. The repertoire holds 90,000 or so clones, with around 87% as singletons. The sequencing input was peripheral blood. The receptors derive from a human donor in a cohort sampled during active COVID-19.

This clone was observed once. The chain uses TRBV3-1 (or the pseudogene TRBV3-2) and TRBJ1-5; D not certain. V dropped 3 bases and J dropped 4 bases, with 4 bases sitting between them. The CDR3 runs to 12 residues. The germline gives CDR1 LGHDT, CDR2 YNNKEL (reference sequence). CDR3 sequence reads: CASSQQNQPQHF. The CDR3, as DNA: TGTGCCAGCAGCCAGCAGAATCAGCCCCAGCATTTT.

J is TRBJ1-1 and V is TRBV10-3; maybe TRBD1 (5 bases). This CDR3 region has 14 residues. V gave up 7 bases and J gave up 0 bases, with 12 bases separating them. Per the germline V gene, CDR1 is ENHRY and CDR2 is SYGVKD. CDR3: CAITQTEVNTEAFF. In DNA, the CDR3 is TGTGCCATCACCCAGACAGAGGTGAACACTGAAGCTTTCTTT.

The rearrangement links TRBV19 to TRBJ2-7; TRBD1 matches 7 bases. J gave up 0 bases and V 6 bases, and 5 bases lay outside the gene matches. Per germline, CDR1 LNHDA and CDR2 SQIVND (reference sequence). The length of the CDR3 is 14 residues. CDR3 amino acids: CASSQTGSSYEQYF. The CDR3 DNA reads TGTGCCAGTAGCCAGACAGGGTCCTCCTACGAGCAGTACTTC.

The rearrangement links TRBV15 to TRBJ2-1; D is perhaps TRBD2 (6 bases). V gave up 3 bases and J gave up 1 base, with 10 bases separating them. From germline, CDR1 is LNHNV and CDR2 YYDKDF (reference sequence). This CDR3 region has 15 residues. In DNA, the CDR3 is TGTGCCACCAGCAGCGGGACTGGGTCCTACAATGAGCAGTTCTTC. Its protein product is CATSSGTGSYNEQFF.

The genes are TRBV10-2 and TRBJ1-2; D gene unclear. Trimming removed 6 bases at V and 8 bases at J, with 13 bases between. The germline gives CDR1 WSHSY, CDR2 SAAADI. The CDR3 is 12 residues long. CDR3 residues: CASRQTQEGYTF. As DNA, the CDR3 is TGCGCCAGCAGGCAGACCCAGGAAGGCTACACCTTC.